The 14 T cell receptor beta chains below all came from one sample that was sequenced in a study of blood T cell repertoires in COVID-19. TCRdb's copy holds only in-frame clones and misses some; the assay was immunoSEQ multiplex PCR. The data show a few hundred thousand clones, around 85% seen once. Sequencing used peripheral blood. These receptors were collected from a woman between 18 and 29 years old with acute or convalescent COVID-19.

This clone was found a few times. The CDR3: CASSSRQVTNSPLHF. The CDR3 region has the DNA TGTGCCAGCAGCTCTCGACAGGTGACTAATTCACCCCTCCACTTT. The rearrangement links TRBV5-4 to TRBJ1-6; D perhaps matches TRBD1 (6 bases). Germline V gene data show CDR1 as SGHNT and CDR2 as YYREEE (reference sequence). The CDR3 is made up of 15 amino acids. Trimming cost V 3 bases and J 6 bases, with 13 bases left between them.

The CDR3 protein is CSASSGGHYEQYF. The CDR3 nucleotides read TGCAGTGCTAGTAGCGGGGGGCACTACGAGCAGTACTTC. This chain joins TRBV20-1 and TRBJ2-7; 10 nucleotides align to TRBD2. The CDR3 runs to 13 residues. Germline loops: CDR1 DFQATT, CDR2 SNEGSKA (reference sequence). V gave up 3 bases and J gave up 3 bases; unmatched junction bases: 2.

The chain uses TRBV30 and TRBJ1-5; TRBD1 matches 7 bases. This CDR3 region has 19 residues. V dropped 1 base and J dropped 1; count of bases not matched to a gene: 16. CDR1 GTSNPN and CDR2 SVGIG come from the germline V gene (reference sequence). The CDR3 nucleotides read TGTGCCTGGAGTGCTGACAGGGTAAAGGGGGGATCGAGCAATCAGCCCCAGCATTTT. It specifies CAWSADRVKGGSSNQPQHF.

This sequence joins TRBV28 and TRBJ2-7; TRBD2 matches 8 bases. With V trimmed by 5 bases and J by 6 bases, 12 bases remained unmatched. This CDR3 region has 15 residues. Germline lookup yields CDR1 MDHEN and CDR2 SYDVKM. The DNA of the CDR3 is TGTGCCAGCAGTCCCCCCGGCGGGAGGAAAGGCGAGCAGTACTTC. This sequence encodes CASSPPGGRKGEQYF.

The gene calls are TRBV9 and TRBJ2-3, with 7 bases matching TRBD1. V was pared by 0 bases and J by 1 base, with 5 bases of the junction left unmatched. There are 16 residues in the CDR3. CDR1 SGDLS and CDR2 YYNGEE come from the germline V gene. The CDR3 DNA reads TGTGCCAGCAGCGTAGTTACAGGGGAGCGCACAGATACGCAGTATTTT. It specifies CASSVVTGERTDTQYF.

The rearrangement links TRBV6-5 to TRBJ2-1, with TRBD1 matching over 7 bases. J gave up 7 bases and V 8 bases, and 8 bases lay outside the gene matches. The CDR3 contains 13 residues. CDR1 is MNHEY and CDR2 is SVGAGI in the germline V gene. The CDR3 DNA reads as TGTGCCAGCGGGACAGCTTATGGGAATGAGCAGTTCTTC. Its translation is CASGTAYGNEQFF.

This clone is a singleton in its sample. The rearrangement uses TRBV6-1 and TRBJ2-7, with a possible D match to TRBD2 (6 bases). The CDR3 extends over 14 amino acids. The germline gives CDR1 MNHNS, CDR2 SASEGT. V was shortened by 7 bases and J by 3 bases, with 16 bases between the two germline ends. In nucleotides, the CDR3 is TGTGCCAGCACCTCTCCGGGGGATATCTACGAGCAGTACTTC. Residues: CASTSPGDIYEQYF.

The gene calls are TRBV4-1 and TRBJ2-5; tentatively, D is TRBD2 (5 bases). This CDR3 spans 15 amino acids. The germline V gene has CDR1 MGHRA and CDR2 YSYEKL. V was pared by 0 bases and J by 5 bases, with 13 bases between. CDR3 loop: CASSQEEGGYETQYF. CDR3 nucleotide sequence: TGCGCCAGCAGCCAAGAAGAGGGCGGGTACGAGACCCAGTACTTC.

The chain joins TRBV28 to TRBJ2-5, with TRBD1 matching over 7 bases. The V segment lost 7 bases and the J segment 3 bases; nucleotides outside the gene matches: 5. The CDR3 spans 13 residues. Germline lookup yields CDR1 MDHEN and CDR2 SYDVKM. This CDR3 is CASIKGTEETQYF. As DNA, the CDR3 is TGTGCCAGCATTAAGGGGACAGAAGAGACCCAGTACTTC.

The V and J genes are TRBV6-2 or TRBV6-3 and TRBJ1-5; D is perhaps TRBD1 (5 bases). This CDR3 is 12 amino acids long. V was trimmed by 6 bases and J by 3 bases, leaving 6 bases between them. CDR1 and CDR2 from the germline V gene are MNHEY and SVGEGT. Here the CDR3 DNA reads TGTGCCAGCAGCGGACACAATCAGCCCCAGCATTTT. Translating gives CASSGHNQPQHF.

The rearrangement joins TRBV28 to TRBJ2-3, with TRBD1 matching 8 bases. The CDR3 runs 15 residues. The germline V gene has CDR1 MDHEN and CDR2 SYDVKM. V shed 2 bases and J 3 bases; nucleotides not matched to a gene: 4. CDR3 in amino acids: CASSLGWDRTDTQYF. In DNA, the CDR3 is TGTGCCAGCAGTTTAGGATGGGACAGGACAGATACGCAGTATTTT.

The genes are TRBV19 and TRBJ2-7; 7 positions match TRBD1. CDR3 length: 15 amino acids. Germline CDR1 reads LNHDA; CDR2 reads SQIVND (reference sequence). The junction had 5 bases not matched to a gene; V was cut back by 3 bases and J by 0 bases. The CDR3 spells CASSIRDSFSYEQYF. Here the CDR3 DNA reads TGTGCCAGTAGTATCCGGGACAGCTTCTCCTACGAGCAGTACTTC. Variable domain in full (rest from reference TRBV19 and TRBJ2-7): DGGITQSPKYLFRKEGQNVTLSCEQNLNHDAMYWYRQDPGQGLRLIYYSQIVNDFQKGDIAEGYSVSREKKESFPLTVTSAQKNPTAFYLCASSIRDSFSYEQYFGPGTRLTVT.

The chain employs TRBV2 and TRBJ2-1; 8 nucleotides align to TRBD2. Germline CDR1 SNHLY, CDR2 FYNNEI. Trimming at V came to 5 bases and at J to 4 bases, leaving 13 bases not matched to a gene. The CDR3 extends over 17 amino acids. This CDR3 is CASSRTITGGEYNEQFF. DNA of the CDR3: TGTGCCAGCAGTCGTACCATCACGGGAGGGGAATACAATGAGCAGTTCTTC.

V is TRBV7-3 and J is TRBJ2-3, with 7 bases that match TRBD2. The germline V gene encodes CDR1 SGHTA and CDR2 FQGTGA. J was trimmed by 6 bases and V by 3 bases; bases with no gene match: 12. The CDR3 sequence is 16 residues long. CDR3 loop: CASSLVSGGSYDTQYF. DNA for the CDR3: TGTGCCAGCAGCTTGGTATCGGGGGGAAGCTATGATACGCAGTATTTT.